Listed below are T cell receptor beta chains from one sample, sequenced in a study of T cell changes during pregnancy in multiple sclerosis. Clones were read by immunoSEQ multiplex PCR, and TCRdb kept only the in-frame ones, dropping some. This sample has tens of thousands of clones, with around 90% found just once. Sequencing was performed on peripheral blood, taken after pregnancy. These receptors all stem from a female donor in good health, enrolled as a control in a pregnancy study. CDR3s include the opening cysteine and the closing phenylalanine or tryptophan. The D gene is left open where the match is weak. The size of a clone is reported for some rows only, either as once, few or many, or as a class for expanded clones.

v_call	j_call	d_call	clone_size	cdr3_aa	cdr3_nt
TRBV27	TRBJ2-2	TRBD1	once	CASSPGQGAGELFF	TGTGCCAGCAGTCCTGGACAGGGGGCCGGGGAGCTGTTTTTT
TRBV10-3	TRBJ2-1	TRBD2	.	CAISQTSGVYNEQFF	TGTGCCATCAGTCAGACTAGCGGGGTGTACAATGAGCAGTTCTTC
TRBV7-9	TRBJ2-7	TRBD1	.	CASSSLTGKENEQYF	TGTGCCAGCAGCTCACTGACAGGGAAGGAGAACGAGCAGTACTTC
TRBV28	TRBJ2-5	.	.	CASSNLEGRIGETQYF	TGTGCCAGCAGCAACCTGGAGGGCCGTATCGGGGAGACCCAGTACTTC
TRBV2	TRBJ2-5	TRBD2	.	CASSDGREVQETQYF	TGTGCCAGCAGTGATGGGCGGGAGGTACAAGAGACCCAGTACTTC
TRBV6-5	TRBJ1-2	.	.	CASSYRANYGYTF	TGTGCCAGCAGTTACCGGGCTAACTATGGCTACACCTTC
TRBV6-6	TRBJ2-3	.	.	CASSYLLTDTQYF	TGTGCCAGCAGTTACCTCCTGACAGATACGCAGTATTTT
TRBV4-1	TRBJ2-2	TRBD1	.	CASSLFSNLGGANTGELFF	TGCGCCAGCAGCCTATTTTCAAACCTAGGGGGCGCGAACACCGGGGAGCTGTTTTTT
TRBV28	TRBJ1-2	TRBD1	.	CASRLTGTGGYTF	TGTGCCAGCAGGTTGACAGGGACGGGCGGCTACACCTTC
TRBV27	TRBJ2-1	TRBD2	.	CASGLAGLNEQFF	TGTGCCAGCGGGCTAGCGGGCCTCAATGAGCAGTTCTTC
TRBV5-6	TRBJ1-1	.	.	CASSLQGNTEAFF	TGTGCCAGCAGCTTACAGGGAAACACTGAAGCTTTCTTT
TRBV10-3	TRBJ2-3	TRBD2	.	CAIRMGLAGGQDTQYF	TGTGCCATCAGAATGGGACTAGCGGGGGGGCAGGATACGCAGTATTTT
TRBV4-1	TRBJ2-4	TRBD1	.	CASSQPDRGRAKNIQYF	TGCGCCAGCAGCCAGCCTGACAGGGGGCGCGCCAAAAACATTCAGTACTTC
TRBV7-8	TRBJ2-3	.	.	CASSLSGVGDTQYF	TGTGCCAGCAGCTTATCTGGAGTCGGAGATACGCAGTATTTT
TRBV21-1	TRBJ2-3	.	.	CASSGQTGSWGTDTQYF	TGTGCCAGCAGCGGCCAAACCGGGTCCTGGGGCACAGATACGCAGTATTTT
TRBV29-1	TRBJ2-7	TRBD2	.	CSVAGGRGDEQYF	TGCAGCGTTGCCGGCGGGAGAGGCGACGAGCAGTACTTC
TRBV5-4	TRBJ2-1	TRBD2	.	CASSSFGGGAQNEQFF	TGTGCCAGCAGCTCCTTCGGCGGGGGGGCCCAAAATGAGCAGTTCTTC
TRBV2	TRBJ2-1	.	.	CASSGRGTSSYNEQFF	TGTGCCAGCAGTGGCCGCGGAACGAGCTCCTACAATGAGCAGTTCTTC
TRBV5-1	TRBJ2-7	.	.	CASSPEGWEQYF	TGCGCCAGCAGCCCGGAGGGGTGGGAGCAGTACTTC
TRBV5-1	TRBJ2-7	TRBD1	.	CASSTGTGRSEQYF	TGCGCCAGCAGCACGGGGACAGGGCGAAGCGAGCAGTACTTC
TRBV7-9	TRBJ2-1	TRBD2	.	CASSTWTSGSPNEQFF	TGTGCCAGCAGCACTTGGACTAGCGGGTCCCCCAATGAGCAGTTCTTC
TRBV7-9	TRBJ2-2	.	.	CASSDATMNTGELFF	TGTGCCAGCAGCGATGCCACAATGAACACCGGGGAGCTGTTTTTT
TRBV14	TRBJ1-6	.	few	CASSPGIRGSPLHF	TGTGCCAGCAGCCCAGGGATTCGTGGTTCACCCCTCCACTTT
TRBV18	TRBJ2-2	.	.	CASSPTANTGELFF	TGTGCCAGCTCACCGACAGCGAACACCGGGGAGCTGTTTTTT
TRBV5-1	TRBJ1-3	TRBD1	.	CASATGDRAGNTIYF	TGCGCCAGCGCAACTGGGGACAGGGCTGGAAACACCATATATTTT
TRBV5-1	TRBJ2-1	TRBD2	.	CASRTSGRTNEQFF	TGCGCCAGCCGGACTAGCGGGCGGACCAATGAGCAGTTCTTC
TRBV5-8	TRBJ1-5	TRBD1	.	CASSFGDSSNQPQHF	TGTGCCAGCAGCTTTGGGGACAGTAGCAATCAGCCCCAGCATTTT
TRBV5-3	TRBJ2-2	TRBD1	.	CARSRQGSGELFF	TGTGCCAGAAGTCGACAGGGCTCCGGGGAGCTGTTTTTT
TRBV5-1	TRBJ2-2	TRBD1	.	CASSLRQGGTGELFF	TGCGCCAGCAGCTTGAGACAGGGCGGCACCGGGGAGCTGTTTTTT
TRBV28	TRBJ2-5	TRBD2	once	CASSLGYPGLAGGKETQYF	TGTGCCAGCAGTTTAGGGTATCCGGGACTAGCGGGAGGAAAGGAGACCCAGTACTTC
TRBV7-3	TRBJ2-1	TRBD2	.	CASSASGAGYNEQFF	TGTGCCAGCAGCGCGAGCGGGGCAGGCTACAATGAGCAGTTCTTC
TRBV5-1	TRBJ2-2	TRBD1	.	CASSQTGAGPGELFF	TGCGCCAGCAGCCAGACAGGGGCCGGGCCCGGGGAGCTGTTTTTT
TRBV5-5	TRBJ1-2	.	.	CASSLGTGVSYTF	TGTGCCAGCAGCTTGGGGACGGGGGTTAGCTACACCTTC
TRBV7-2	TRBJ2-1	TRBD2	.	CASTSGAGAFYNEQFF	TGTGCCAGCACCAGCGGAGCGGGAGCATTCTATAATGAGCAGTTCTTC
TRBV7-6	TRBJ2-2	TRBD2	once	CASSLITSDRTGELFF	TGTGCCAGCAGCCTAATTACTAGCGACCGCACCGGGGAGCTGTTTTTT
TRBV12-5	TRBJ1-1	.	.	CASGLIESEAFF	TGTGCTAGTGGTTTGATCGAGTCTGAAGCTTTCTTT
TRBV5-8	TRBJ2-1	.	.	CASSLRDSIEQFF	TGTGCCAGCAGCCTGAGGGACTCGATCGAGCAGTTCTTC
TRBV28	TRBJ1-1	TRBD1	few	CASSSGQGGEAFF	TGTGCCAGCAGCTCGGGACAGGGTGGTGAAGCTTTCTTT
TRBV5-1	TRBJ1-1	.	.	CASSLEVRDTEAFF	TGCGCCAGCAGCTTGGAAGTCAGGGACACTGAAGCTTTCTTT
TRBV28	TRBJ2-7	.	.	CATGQNYEQYF	TGTGCCACAGGACAGAACTACGAGCAGTACTTC
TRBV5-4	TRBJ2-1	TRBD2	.	CASSFVQREYNEQFF	TGTGCCAGCAGCTTCGTCCAGCGGGAGTACAATGAGCAGTTCTTC
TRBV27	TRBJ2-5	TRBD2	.	CASSFYFAGGPETQYF	TGTGCCAGCAGTTTCTATTTCGCGGGGGGGCCGGAGACCCAGTACTTC
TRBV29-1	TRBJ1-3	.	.	CSVEDYRTAPGNTIYF	TGCAGCGTTGAAGACTACCGGACAGCCCCTGGAAACACCATATATTTT
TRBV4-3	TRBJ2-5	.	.	CASSQDGTSGSTQYF	TGCGCCAGCAGCCAAGATGGGACATCGGGGTCGACCCAGTACTTC
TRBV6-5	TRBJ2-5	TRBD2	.	CASRTSGGNQETQYF	TGTGCCAGCAGGACTAGCGGGGGGAACCAAGAGACCCAGTACTTC
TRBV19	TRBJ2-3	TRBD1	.	CASSRDLGQGQWVGTDTQYF	TGTGCCAGTAGTAGGGACCTGGGACAGGGACAATGGGTGGGCACAGATACGCAGTATTTT
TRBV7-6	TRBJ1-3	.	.	CASSLQGGSGNTIYF	TGTGCCAGCAGCTTACAGGGTGGGTCTGGAAACACCATATATTTT
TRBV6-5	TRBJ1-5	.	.	CASRPGGAKPQHF	TGTGCCAGCAGACCCGGGGGGGCTAAGCCCCAGCATTTT
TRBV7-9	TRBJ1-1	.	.	CASSLGVGGYTEAFF	TGTGCCAGCAGCTTGGGGGTCGGGGGATACACTGAAGCTTTCTTT
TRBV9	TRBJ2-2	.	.	CASSVASGLANGELFF	TGTGCCAGCAGCGTAGCGAGCGGGCTGGCGAACGGGGAGCTGTTTTTT
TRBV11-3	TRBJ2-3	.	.	CASSSRGDTQYF	TGTGCCAGCAGCTCTCGGGGAGATACGCAGTATTTT
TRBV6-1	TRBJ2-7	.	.	CASSSGFHEQYF	TGTGCCAGCAGTTCCGGGTTTCACGAGCAGTACTTC
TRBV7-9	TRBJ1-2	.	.	CASSPQAIANYGYTF	TGTGCCAGCAGCCCACAGGCGATAGCTAACTATGGCTACACCTTC
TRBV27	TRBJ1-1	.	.	CASSSHTLESRADTEAFF	TGTGCCAGCAGTTCGCACACTTTAGAATCCCGCGCGGACACTGAAGCTTTCTTT
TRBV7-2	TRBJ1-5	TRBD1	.	CASSLLQGVGQPQHF	TGTGCCAGCAGCTTATTACAGGGGGTAGGCCAGCCCCAGCATTTT